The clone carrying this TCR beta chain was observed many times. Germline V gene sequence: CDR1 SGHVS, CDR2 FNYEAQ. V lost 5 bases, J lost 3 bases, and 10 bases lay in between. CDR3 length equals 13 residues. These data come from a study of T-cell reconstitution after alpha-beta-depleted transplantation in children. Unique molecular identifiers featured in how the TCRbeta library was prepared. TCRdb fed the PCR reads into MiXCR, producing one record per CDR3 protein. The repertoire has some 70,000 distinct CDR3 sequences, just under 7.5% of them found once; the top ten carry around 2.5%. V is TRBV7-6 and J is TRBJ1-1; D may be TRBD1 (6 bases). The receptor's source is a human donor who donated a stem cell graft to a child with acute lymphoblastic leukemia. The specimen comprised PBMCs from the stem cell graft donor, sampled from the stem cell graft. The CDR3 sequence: CASSLDRYTEAFF. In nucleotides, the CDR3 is TGTGCCAGCAGCCTCGACAGGTACACTGAAGCTTTCTTT.